Presented here are 12 T cell receptor beta chains from one specimen sequenced in a study of cytomegalovirus exposure and HLA in healthy donors. Both 60 Vbeta primers and 13 Jbeta primers went into the PCR. Data came from immunoSEQ multiplex PCR; TCRdb stores just in-frame clones and leaves some out. This sample has roughly 140,000 clones, with about four fifths found just once. Sample: PBMCs. All receptors derive from a young man in good health and CMV-seropositive.

The chain joins TRBV19 to TRBJ1-2; no firm D call. This CDR3 contains 11 residues. The V end was cut by 10 bases, the J end by 7 bases, with 13 bases between. In germline, CDR1 is LNHDA, CDR2 SQIVND (reference sequence). CDR3 coding DNA: TGTGCCACGTCCGTGTTCGGTGGCTACACCTTC. This sequence encodes CATSVFGGYTF.

The CDR3: CASSPPGGYAEKLFF. The CDR3 DNA sequence: TGTGCCAGTAGTCCTCCGGGAGGTTACGCTGAAAAACTGTTTTTT. The chain has TRBV19 and TRBJ1-4; D ambiguous. This CDR3 is 15 amino acids long. CDR1 and CDR2 from the germline V gene are LNHDA and SQIVND (reference sequence). V was trimmed by 5 bases and J by 7 bases, leaving 17 bases between them.

The chain is built from TRBV9 and TRBJ1-2; 7 nucleotides agree with TRBD1. Germline trimming cut 3 bases from V and 6 bases from J; bases unmatched to any gene: 8. The V gene's germline CDR1 is SGDLS and CDR2 YYNGEE. CDR3 length: 14 amino acids. This CDR3 reads CASSALTGDHGYTF. CDR3 DNA: TGTGCCAGCAGCGCCCTCACAGGGGACCATGGCTACACCTTC. Together with reference TRBV9 and TRBJ1-2, the CDR3 gives the full variable domain: DSGVTQTPKHLITATGQRVTLRCSPRSGDLSVYWYQQSLDQGLQFLIQYYNGEERAKGNILERFSAQQFPDLHSELNLSSLELGDSALYFCASSALTGDHGYTFGSGTRLTVV.

This chain links TRBV19 with TRBJ2-3, with 7 bases lining up with TRBD2. Germline CDR1 and CDR2: LNHDA and SQIVND (reference sequence). This CDR3 is 16 amino acids long. V lost 0 bases to trimming and J lost 2 bases; unmatched junction nucleotides: 5. CDR3 sequence (DNA): TGTGCCAGTAGTATAGATCGGCTAGCGGCCACAGATACGCAGTATTTT. It codes for CASSIDRLAATDTQYF.

V and J are TRBV29-1 and TRBJ1-1, with a possible D match to TRBD1 (5 bases). V dropped 6 bases and J dropped 6 bases, with 17 bases sitting between them. The CDR3 is 13 amino acids. Germline values: CDR1 SQVTM, CDR2 ANQGSEA. The CDR3 reads CSVAQGRGAEAFF. CDR3 sequence (DNA): TGCAGCGTAGCCCAGGGTAGAGGCGCTGAAGCTTTCTTT.

This clone was detected a few times. The V gene is TRBV25-1, the J gene TRBJ1-1, with no clear D. The germline V and J ends were trimmed by 4 bases and 4 bases, with 10 bases remaining between them. CDR3 length equals 13 residues. Germline V CDR1 and CDR2: MGHDK, SYGVNS. The chain's CDR3 is CASSGARGTEAFF. The CDR3, as DNA: TGTGCCAGCAGTGGGGCGCGGGGCACTGAAGCTTTCTTT.

The chain combines TRBV6-5 with TRBJ2-7, with D tentatively TRBD1 (5 bases). There are 15 residues in the CDR3. Between the trimmed V and J ends, which lost 3 bases and 3 bases, there was a span of 15 bases. Germline V gene data show CDR1 as MNHEY and CDR2 as SVGAGI. CDR3 nucleotide sequence: TGTGCCAGCAGTTATCTTCCCAGGGATTTCTACGAGCAGTACTTC. Translated: CASSYLPRDFYEQYF.

The chain has TRBV25-1 and TRBJ1-3, with a weak D call TRBD1 (6 bases). The V and J ends lost 2 bases and 1 base respectively, with 12 bases between them. Germline V CDR1 and CDR2: MGHDK, SYGVNS. CDR3 length: 16 residues. The CDR3 DNA reads TGTGCCAGCAGTGAAGAGCGCAGGGGATCTGGAAACACCATATATTTT. This gives the protein CASSEERRGSGNTIYF.

The chain carries TRBV6-5 and TRBJ1-1; maybe TRBD1 (6 bases). This CDR3 spans 12 amino acids. Trimming took 6 bases from V and 5 from J, leaving 10 bases between them. Germline loops: CDR1 MNHEY, CDR2 SVGAGI. The CDR3: CASRSQGTEAFF. The CDR3 DNA follows: TGTGCCAGCAGATCCCAGGGGACTGAAGCTTTCTTT.

The genes are TRBV20-1 and TRBJ2-7; TRBD1 might be the D (5 bases). The V end was cut by 7 bases, the J end by 5 bases, with 12 bases between. The CDR3 has 11 amino acids. Germline V gene sequence: CDR1 DFQATT, CDR2 SNEGSKA (reference sequence). CDR3 sequence reads: CSVQGLDEQYF. DNA of the CDR3: TGCAGTGTTCAGGGTTTGGACGAGCAGTACTTC.

The chain joins TRBV4-2 to TRBJ2-1, with D uncertain. CDR1 and CDR2 (germline): LGHNA, YNFKEQ. The CDR3 runs 12 residues. The germline V and J ends were trimmed by 1 base and 7 bases, with 5 bases remaining between them. CDR3 in DNA: TGTGCCAGCAGCCAAGTGTCGAATGAGCAGTTCTTC. Its protein is CASSQVSNEQFF.

This chain links TRBV14 with TRBJ2-3, with D perhaps TRBD1 (5 bases). V was trimmed by 3 bases and J by 2 bases, leaving 6 bases between them. The CDR3 covers 13 residues. Looked up from germline, CDR1 is SGHDN and CDR2 is FVKESK. The CDR3 is CASSQDTTDTQYF. The DNA of the CDR3 is TGTGCCAGCAGCCAGGACACCACAGATACGCAGTATTTT.